This paragraph reports one T cell receptor (beta chain). Its antigen is unidentified. This record comes from a study of T cells in localized non-small cell lung cancer. Study-wide points: For the top 100 tumor clones, a median about 60 also appeared in adjacent lung. The highest T cell clonality was in uninvolved adjacent lung, above tumor.

Method: immunoSEQ multiplex PCR; TCRdb's copy keeps in-frame clones and lacks some. The table includes 50,000 to 75,000 clones, 70% to 90% detected once. The CDR3 has 13 amino acids. The germline CDR1 and CDR2 sequences are SGDLS and YYNGEE. The V gene lost 0 bases and the J gene lost 0 bases, with 1 base spanning the gap. The genes are TRBV9 and TRBJ2-1; no clear D gene. The sample was peripheral blood, taken before any cancer treatment. This clonotype was sampled from a man aged 40-75 years with stage I squamous cell lung carcinoma. CDR3 nucleotides: TGTGCCAGCAGCGTAGCCTCCTACAATGAGCAGTTCTTC. It translates to CASSVASYNEQFF.